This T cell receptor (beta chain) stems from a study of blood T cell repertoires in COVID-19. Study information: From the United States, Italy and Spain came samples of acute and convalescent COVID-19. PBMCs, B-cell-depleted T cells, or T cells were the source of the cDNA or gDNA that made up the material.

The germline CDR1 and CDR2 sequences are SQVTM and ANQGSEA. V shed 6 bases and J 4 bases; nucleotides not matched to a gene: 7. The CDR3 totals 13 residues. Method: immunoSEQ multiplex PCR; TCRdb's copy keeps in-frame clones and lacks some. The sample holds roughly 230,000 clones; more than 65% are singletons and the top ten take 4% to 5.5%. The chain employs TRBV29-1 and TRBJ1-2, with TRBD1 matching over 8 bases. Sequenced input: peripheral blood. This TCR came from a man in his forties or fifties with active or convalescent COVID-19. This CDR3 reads CSVDGTGPYGYTF. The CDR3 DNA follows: TGCAGCGTCGACGGGACAGGTCCCTATGGCTACACCTTC.